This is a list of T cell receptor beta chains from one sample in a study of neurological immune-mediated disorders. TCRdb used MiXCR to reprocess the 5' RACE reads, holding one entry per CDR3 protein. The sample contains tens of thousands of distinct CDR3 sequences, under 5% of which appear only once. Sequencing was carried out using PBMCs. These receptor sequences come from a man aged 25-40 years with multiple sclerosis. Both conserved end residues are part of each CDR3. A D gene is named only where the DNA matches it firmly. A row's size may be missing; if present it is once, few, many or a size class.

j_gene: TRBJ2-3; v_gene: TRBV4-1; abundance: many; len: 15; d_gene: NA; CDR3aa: CASSPGHSSTDTQYF; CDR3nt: TGCGCCAGCAGCCCGGGACATTCTAGCACAGATACGCAGTATTTT
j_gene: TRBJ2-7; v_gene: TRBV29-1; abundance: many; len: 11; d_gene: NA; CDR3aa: CSVAQSYEQYF; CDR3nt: TGCAGCGTTGCGCAATCCTACGAGCAGTACTTC
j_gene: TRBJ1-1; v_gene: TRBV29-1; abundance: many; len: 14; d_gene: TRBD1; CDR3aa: CSVRDRVVNTEAFF; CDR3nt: TGCAGCGTTAGAGACAGGGTAGTGAACACTGAAGCTTTCTTT
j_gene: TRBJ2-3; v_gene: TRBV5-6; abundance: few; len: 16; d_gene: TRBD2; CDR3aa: CASSLAAGGPEDTQYF; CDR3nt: TGTGCCAGCAGCTTGGCCGCGGGGGGACCCGAAGATACGCAGTATTTT
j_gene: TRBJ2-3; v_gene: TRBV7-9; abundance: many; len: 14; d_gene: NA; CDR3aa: CASSLVDTTDTQYF; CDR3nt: TGTGCCAGCAGCTTAGTCGACACCACAGATACGCAGTATTTT
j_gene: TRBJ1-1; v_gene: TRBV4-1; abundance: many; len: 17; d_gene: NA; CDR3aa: CASSHFTGRGANTEAFF; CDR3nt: TGCGCCAGCAGCCACTTCACAGGGAGAGGAGCGAACACTGAAGCTTTCTTT
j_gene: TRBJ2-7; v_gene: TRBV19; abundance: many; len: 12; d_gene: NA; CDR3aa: CASSTLGDEQYF; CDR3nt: TGTGCCAGTAGTACCTTGGGGGACGAGCAGTACTTC
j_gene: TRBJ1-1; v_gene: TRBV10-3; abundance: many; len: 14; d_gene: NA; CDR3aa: CAISEWGGGTEAFF; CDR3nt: TGTGCCATCAGTGAATGGGGAGGTGGCACTGAAGCTTTCTTT
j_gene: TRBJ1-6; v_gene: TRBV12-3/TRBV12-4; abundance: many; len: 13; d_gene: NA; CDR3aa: CASTPLIGSPLHF; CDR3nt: TGTGCCAGCACCCCTTTAATCGGTTCACCCCTCCACTTT
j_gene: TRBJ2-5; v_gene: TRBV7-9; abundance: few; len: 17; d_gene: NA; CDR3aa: CVSSIREDPYQQETQYF; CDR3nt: TGTGTCAGCAGCATACGAGAGGACCCCTATCAGCAAGAGACCCAGTACTTC
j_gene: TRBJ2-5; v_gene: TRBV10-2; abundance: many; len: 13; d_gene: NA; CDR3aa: CASSGGPRETQYF; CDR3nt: TGCGCCAGCAGTGGGGGACCCAGAGAGACCCAGTACTTC
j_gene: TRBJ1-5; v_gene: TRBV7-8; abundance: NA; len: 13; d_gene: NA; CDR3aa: CASSSGDNQPQNF; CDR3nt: TGTGCCAGCAGCTCGGGGGATAATCAGCCCCAGAATTTT
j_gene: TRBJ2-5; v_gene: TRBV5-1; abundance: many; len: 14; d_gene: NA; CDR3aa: CASSVRQWQETQYF; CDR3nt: TGCGCCAGCAGCGTTAGACAGTGGCAGGAGACCCAGTACTTC
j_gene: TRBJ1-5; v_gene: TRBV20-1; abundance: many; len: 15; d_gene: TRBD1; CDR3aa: CSAISGTGGNQPQHF; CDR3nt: TGCAGTGCCATTTCCGGGACAGGGGGTAATCAGCCCCAGCATTTT
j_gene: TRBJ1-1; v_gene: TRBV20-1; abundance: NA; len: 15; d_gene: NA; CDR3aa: CSARVAGALNTEAFF; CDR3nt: TGCAGTGCTAGAGTGGCAGGGGCCTTGAACACTGAAGCTTTCTTT
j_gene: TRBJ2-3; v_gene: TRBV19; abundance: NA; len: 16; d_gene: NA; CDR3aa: CASSMRRRPSTDTQYF; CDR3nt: TGTGCCAGTAGTATGCGGCGGAGGCCCTCCACAGATACGCAGTATTTT